The 28 T cell receptor beta chains in this list originate from one sample, sequenced in a study of PD-1 blockade in classical Hodgkin lymphoma. All trial patients relapsed after autologous stem cell transplantation. Repertoires were generated with immunoSEQ multiplex PCR, while TCRdb's copy carries only in-frame clones and drops some. The data show more than 85,000 clones, 80% to 95% seen once. Sequenced material: peripheral blood mononuclear cells (PBMCs), taken before the second cycle of nivolumab. These receptor sequences come from a human donor with classical Hodgkin lymphoma.

The V and J genes are TRBV6-5 and TRBJ1-4; no reliable D call. The germline V gene has CDR1 MNHEY and CDR2 SVGAGI. Trimming removed 6 bases from V and 6 bases from J, with 5 bases in between. The CDR3 contains 11 residues. The CDR3 nucleotides are TGTGCCAGCAGGCGAGATGAAAAACTGTTTTTT. This codes for CASRRDEKLFF.

This sequence joins TRBV7-2 and TRBJ2-7; 9 nucleotides agree with TRBD2. This CDR3 spans 15 amino acids. V gave up 6 bases and J gave up 6 bases; unmatched junction bases: 12. From germline, CDR1 is SGHTA and CDR2 FQGNSA. This CDR3 is CASRLPGLAHSEQYF. In nucleotides, the CDR3 is TGTGCCAGCAGATTACCGGGACTAGCACATAGCGAGCAGTACTTC.

The chain combines TRBV7-6 with TRBJ1-5; 10 nucleotides match TRBD1. The CDR3 is made up of 16 amino acids. J gave up 1 base and V 4 bases, and 4 bases lay outside the gene matches. The germline CDR1 and CDR2 sequences are SGHVS and FNYEAQ. CDR3 sequence: CASSSGTGESNQPQHF. CDR3 DNA sequence: TGTGCCAGCAGCTCAGGGACAGGGGAGAGCAATCAGCCCCAGCATTTT.

The chain carries TRBV15 and TRBJ1-3; D is unclear. V was clipped by 5 bases and J by 2 bases, with 10 bases between them. In germline, CDR1 is LNHNV, CDR2 YYDKDF (reference sequence). The CDR3 runs 14 residues. This CDR3 is CATSPGFPGNTIYF. In DNA form, the CDR3 reads TGTGCCACCAGCCCCGGATTTCCTGGAAACACCATATATTTT. The full variable domain, its missing parts supplied by reference TRBV15 and TRBJ1-3, is DAMVIQNPRYQVTQFGKPVTLSCSQTLNHNVMYWYQQKSSQAPKLLFHYYDKDFNNEADTPDNFQSRRPNTSFCFLDIRSPGLGDTAMYLCATSPGFPGNTIYFGEGSWLTVV.

The chain employs TRBV6-5 and TRBJ2-3; either TRBD1 or TRBD2 may supply D (5 bases each). Trimming removed 6 bases at V and 9 bases at J, with 19 bases between. Per the germline V gene, CDR1 is MNHEY and CDR2 is SVGAGI. The CDR3 loop spans 14 amino acids. The CDR3, as DNA: TGTGCCAGCAGATCCGCCCCCCCCGAGGGGACGCAGTATTTT. Translating gives CASRSAPPEGTQYF.

The rearrangement uses TRBV5-4 and TRBJ2-5; TRBD2 matches 8 bases. Germline V CDR1 and CDR2: SGHNT, YYREEE (reference sequence). This CDR3 spans 16 amino acids. V gave up 5 bases and J gave up 0 bases; unmatched junction bases: 9. CDR3 DNA sequence: TGTGCCAGCAGGGAAGGGGCTAGCGGGTACCAAGAGACCCAGTACTTC. Amino acid sequence: CASREGASGYQETQYF.

As to this clone: Mismatch with germline at one junction end may stem from a read error. The genes are TRBV7-7 and TRBJ2-3, with D possibly TRBD2 on 6 matching bases. Germline V gives CDR1 SSHAT, CDR2 FNYEAQ (reference sequence). CDR3 length equals 12 residues. DNA of the CDR3: TGTGCTAGCAGCCCCCCCGGGGGTACGCAGTATTTT. This translates into CASSPPGGTQYF.

The V call is TRBV30, the J call TRBJ1-2; D is unclear. Germline CDR1 reads GTSNPN; CDR2 reads SVGIG (reference sequence). V was clipped by 2 bases and J by 2 bases, with 24 bases between them. This CDR3 comprises 18 residues. This CDR3 reads CAWSNPTLTFPVNYGYTF. As DNA, the CDR3 is TGTGCCTGGAGTAACCCCACACTGACATTCCCAGTGAACTATGGCTACACCTTC.

The chain combines TRBV5-1 with TRBJ2-7; 9 bases are a match to TRBD1. J gave up 5 bases and V 2 bases, and 5 bases lay outside the gene matches. The V gene's germline CDR1 is SGHRS and CDR2 YFSETQ. The CDR3 has 14 residues. The CDR3 nucleotides are TGCGCCAGCAGCTTAATGGGACAGGGCGACGAGCAGTACTTC. This gives the protein CASSLMGQGDEQYF.

The chain links TRBV9 to TRBJ1-3; D gene unclear. The CDR3 is 14 residues long. Deletions cut 2 bases from V and 2 bases from J, with 8 bases between. From germline, CDR1 is SGDLS and CDR2 YYNGEE. Written as DNA, the CDR3 is TGTGCCAGCAGCGTCCGCGGAGCTGGAAACACCATATATTTT. It yields the protein CASSVRGAGNTIYF.

The chain employs TRBV7-9 and TRBJ1-1; tentative D call: TRBD1 (6 bases). This CDR3 is 15 amino acids long. The germline V gene encodes CDR1 SEHNR and CDR2 FQNEAQ (reference sequence). The germline V and J ends were trimmed by 5 bases and 1 base, with 14 bases remaining between them. As DNA, the CDR3 is TGTGCCAGCAGCCCCGGTCGGACAGAGAACACTGAAGCTTTCTTT. Its translation is CASSPGRTENTEAFF. Supplemented by reference TRBV7-9 and TRBJ1-1, the full variable domain reads DTGVSQNPRHKITKRGQNVTFRCDPISEHNRLYWYRQTLGQGPEFLTYFQNEAQLEKSRLLSDRFSAERPKGSFSTLEIQRTEQGDSAMYLCASSPGRTENTEAFFGQGTRLTVV.

The chain uses TRBV6-6 and TRBJ2-3, with TRBD2 as a possible D gene (6 bases). The CDR3 is made up of 16 amino acids. The germline CDR1 and CDR2 sequences are MNHNY and SVGAGI (reference sequence). The ends were cut back, 0 bases at V and 0 bases at J, with 10 bases in the middle. The CDR3 DNA reads as TGTGCCAGCAGTTACTCGAGCGGGTCTAGCACAGATACGCAGTATTTT. The encoded protein is CASSYSSGSSTDTQYF.

This clone appeared once. The chain links TRBV27 to TRBJ2-4; D not certain. The CDR3 totals 18 residues. The germline V and J ends were trimmed by 0 bases and 0 bases, with 15 bases remaining between them. Germline V gene lookup returns CDR1 MNHEY and CDR2 SMNVEV (reference sequence). The CDR3 bases are TGTGCCAGCAGTTTATCGATAGGCGGATCAATAGCCAAAAACATTCAGTACTTC. It encodes CASSLSIGGSIAKNIQYF.

J is TRBJ2-2 and V is TRBV27; D is unresolved. The CDR3 has 14 residues. CDR1 is MNHEY and CDR2 is SMNVEV in the germline V gene (reference sequence). V was clipped by 5 bases and J by 3 bases, with 10 bases between them. CDR3: CASSGRPYTGELFF. The CDR3 DNA follows: TGTGCCAGCAGTGGCAGACCTTACACCGGGGAGCTGTTTTTT.

V and J are TRBV5-1 and TRBJ2-3; D could derive from TRBD1 or TRBD2 (6 bases each). Trimming cost V 0 bases and J 3 bases, with 11 bases left between them. The germline CDR1 and CDR2 sequences are SGHRS and YFSETQ. The CDR3 is 15 residues long. CDR3 protein: CASSLEIGGTDTQYF. In nucleotides, the CDR3 is TGCGCCAGCAGCTTGGAGATAGGGGGGACAGATACGCAGTATTTT.

V gene TRBV11-2 combines with J gene TRBJ2-1, with 15 bases lining up with TRBD2. V shed 3 bases and J 8 bases; nucleotides not matched to a gene: 11. Per germline, CDR1 SGHAT and CDR2 FQNNGV. The CDR3 extends over 18 amino acids. The CDR3 is CASSFPTRGLAGGYEQFF. For the CDR3, the DNA is TGTGCCAGCAGCTTTCCCACAAGGGGACTAGCGGGAGGCTATGAGCAGTTCTTC.

The chain recombines TRBV5-5 with TRBJ2-7; 8 bases match TRBD2. The CDR3 loop spans 15 amino acids. The V gene end was trimmed by 1 base and the J gene end by 5 bases; junction bases not matched to a gene: 8. The germline V gene encodes CDR1 SGHKS and CDR2 YYEKEE (reference sequence). This CDR3 is CASSLRAGGEHEQYF. The CDR3 DNA sequence: TGTGCCAGCAGCTTGCGGGCCGGGGGGGAGCACGAGCAGTACTTC.

The chain is built from TRBV28 and TRBJ1-5; D remains unclear. The germline gives CDR1 MDHEN, CDR2 SYDVKM. This CDR3 has 11 residues. V was shortened by 6 bases and J by 8 bases, with 8 bases between the two germline ends. The CDR3 DNA sequence: TGTGCCAGCAGGTCATCGGAGCCCCAGCATTTT. Protein: CASRSSEPQHF. Full variable domain (rest looked up from reference TRBV28 and TRBJ1-5): DVKVTQSSRYLVKRTGEKVFLECVQDMDHENMFWYRQDPGLGLRLIYFSYDVKMKEKGDIPEGYSVSREKKERFSLILESASTNQTSMYLCASRSSEPQHFGDGTRLSIL.

V is TRBV28 and J is TRBJ1-3; D may be TRBD1 (5 bases). CDR1 is MDHEN and CDR2 is SYDVKM in the germline V gene. The CDR3 covers 16 residues. The germline V and J ends were trimmed by 6 bases and 3 bases, with 18 bases remaining between them. The CDR3 loop is CASSSGVGAGGNTIYF. DNA for the CDR3: TGTGCCAGCAGCTCTGGGGTTGGGGCTGGTGGAAACACCATATATTTT.

A single count supports this clone. This chain connects TRBV9 to TRBJ1-4; D gene ambiguous. This CDR3 is built from 14 residues. Germline loops: CDR1 SGDLS, CDR2 YYNGEE. Trimming cost V 0 bases and J 4 bases, with 7 bases left between them. CDR3 nucleotides: TGTGCCAGCAGCGTAGAGGGCTTTAATGAAAAACTGTTTTTT. Protein sequence: CASSVEGFNEKLFF.

The V and J genes are TRBV11-2 and TRBJ2-5, with D unclear. Deletions cut 5 bases from V and 1 base from J, with 2 bases between. There are 11 residues in the CDR3. Per the germline V gene, CDR1 is SGHAT and CDR2 is FQNNGV. The CDR3 reads CASSTQETQYF. In DNA form, the CDR3 reads TGTGCCAGCAGCACCCAAGAGACCCAGTACTTC.

V gene TRBV19 combines with J gene TRBJ2-1; TRBD1 might be the D (6 bases). The length of the CDR3 is 15 residues. The germline gives CDR1 LNHDA, CDR2 SQIVND (reference sequence). V was cut by 3 bases and J by 2 bases, with 11 bases left in between. Here the CDR3 reads CASSMGQGTYNEQFF. The DNA for the CDR3 is TGTGCCAGTAGTATGGGGCAGGGGACCTACAATGAGCAGTTCTTC.

The rearrangement uses TRBV27 and TRBJ1-3; D unresolved. This CDR3 is built from 12 residues. V shed 6 bases and J shed 4 bases, with 7 bases lying between them. CDR1 and CDR2 (germline): MNHEY, SMNVEV (reference sequence). The chain's CDR3 is CASSQPGNTIYF. In nucleotides, the CDR3 is TGTGCCAGCAGCCAGCCAGGAAACACCATATATTTT.

This chain uses TRBV9 with TRBJ2-2; D remains ambiguous. This CDR3 has 12 residues. The germline V gene has CDR1 SGDLS and CDR2 YYNGEE. V was shortened by 4 bases and J by 3 bases, with 4 bases between the two germline ends. The CDR3 sequence is CASSPYTGELFF. Here the CDR3 DNA reads TGTGCCAGCAGCCCTTACACCGGGGAGCTGTTTTTT. The full variable domain, in which reference TRBV9 and TRBJ2-2 provide the parts outside the CDR3, is DSGVTQTPKHLITATGQRVTLRCSPRSGDLSVYWYQQSLDQGLQFLIQYYNGEERAKGNILERFSAQQFPDLHSELNLSSLELGDSALYFCASSPYTGELFFGEGSRLTVL.

V gene TRBV4-2 combines with J gene TRBJ1-5; D perhaps matches TRBD1 (5 bases). This CDR3 region has 15 residues. V lost 0 bases to trimming and J lost 4 bases, with 10 bases between them. Germline V CDR1 and CDR2: LGHNA, YNFKEQ. CDR3 in amino acids: CASSQDRRGNQPQHF. DNA for the CDR3: TGTGCCAGCAGCCAAGATCGGAGGGGTAATCAGCCCCAGCATTTT.

V and J are TRBV6-1 and TRBJ2-7, with D uncertain. CDR1 and CDR2 (germline): MNHNS, SASEGT. Deletions cut 6 bases from V and 0 bases from J, with 9 bases between. This CDR3 has 13 residues. The CDR3 sequence: CASSATYSYEQYF. The CDR3 DNA sequence: TGTGCCAGCAGCGCGACCTACTCCTACGAGCAGTACTTC.

This clone was found once. The V and J genes are TRBV7-9 and TRBJ2-5, with D perhaps matching TRBD1 (5 bases). V was cut by 2 bases and J by 2 bases, with 6 bases left in between. Germline V gives CDR1 SEHNR, CDR2 FQNEAQ (reference sequence). The CDR3 totals 13 residues. The CDR3 coding sequence is TGTGCCAGCAGCTTACCAGGGCAAGAGACCCAGTACTTC. It specifies CASSLPGQETQYF.

The chain carries TRBV9 and TRBJ1-2; tentative D call: TRBD1 (6 bases). Germline CDR1 reads SGDLS; CDR2 reads YYNGEE. V was cut by 3 bases and J by 6 bases, with 12 bases left in between. The CDR3 runs to 13 residues. This chain's CDR3 is CASSGRGRNGYTF. The CDR3 DNA follows: TGTGCCAGCAGCGGCAGGGGACGAAATGGCTACACCTTC.